Following are 29 T cell receptor beta chains from one sample sequenced in a study of Graves' ophthalmopathy and Graves' hyperthyroidism (dated by TCRdb to about 2018). Sequenced on an Illumina HiSeq 2000. For repertoire sequencing, the TCR beta CDR3 regions were amplified from RNA transcripts. The first round of RT-PCR was done with HTBI primers and the Qiagen OneStep RT-PCR kit, and was followed by a second round of multiplex PCR, then size selection and purification. TCRdb cleaned the public reads at Q25 with fastp, built clones with MiXCR and kept in-frame beta chains. Every CDR3 protein is listed once, alongside the most common genes and DNA of its rows. The sample data list roughly 1.1 million distinct CDR3 sequences, and about two fifths of these were observed just once. The top ten clonotypes cover around 10% of the sample. The sequencing sample was made of peripheral blood or thyroid tissue (not recorded which). Source of these receptors: an adult man with Graves' hyperthyroidism.

The V and J genes are TRBV13 and TRBJ2-6; 11 bases agree with TRBD2. This CDR3 has 18 residues. V gave up 5 bases and J gave up 0 bases; unmatched junction bases: 6. Germline CDR1 is PRHDT and CDR2 is FYEKMQ (reference sequence). CDR3 amino acids: CASSPTSGVGSGANVLTF. CDR3 coding DNA: TGTGCCAGCAGCCCGACTAGCGGGGTAGGCTCTGGGGCCAACGTCCTGACTTTC.

The chain combines TRBV15 with TRBJ1-2; 7 bases fit TRBD1. Germline values: CDR1 LNHNV, CDR2 YYDKDF (reference sequence). The CDR3 is made up of 11 amino acids. V lost 5 bases to trimming and J lost 8 bases; unmatched junction nucleotides: 2. CDR3 region: CATSRQGGYTF. CDR3 bases: TGTGCCACCAGCCGACAGGGAGGCTACACCTTC. The variable domain in full, with the rest retrieved from reference TRBV15 and TRBJ1-2, is DAMVIQNPRYQVTQFGKPVTLSCSQTLNHNVMYWYQQKSSQAPKLLFHYYDKDFNNEADTPDNFQSRRPNTSFCFLDIRSPGLGDTAMYLCATSRQGGYTFGSGTRLTVV.

This clonotype came up many times. The rearrangement links TRBV11-2 to TRBJ1-1, with D unresolved. Germline assignment: CDR1 SGHAT and CDR2 FQNNGV. CDR3 length: 12 residues. Trimming left V 1 base short and J 11 bases short, with 11 bases between. In DNA, the CDR3 is TGTGCCAGCAGCTTAGTGCGGGGTAGGGCTTTCTTT. It is translated as CASSLVRGRAFF.

V usage is TRBV30 and J usage is TRBJ2-7, with D possibly matching TRBD1 (6 bases). The CDR3 totals 12 residues. Germline V gives CDR1 GTSNPN, CDR2 SVGIG (reference sequence). Trimming removed 5 bases at V and 2 bases at J, with 10 bases between. The CDR3 spells CAWAPGAYEQYF. In nucleotides, the CDR3 is TGTGCCTGGGCCCCAGGGGCCTACGAGCAGTACTTC.

This clonotype was detected only a few times. The chain couples TRBV19 to TRBJ2-7; 10 nucleotides match TRBD1. The germline CDR1 and CDR2 sequences are LNHDA and SQIVND (reference sequence). With 7 bases clipped from V and 5 bases from J, the junction kept 11 bases outside the gene matches. This CDR3 spans 15 amino acids. Here the CDR3 reads CASKFRQGANDEQYF. The DNA for the CDR3 is TGTGCCAGTAAATTCAGACAGGGGGCGAACGACGAGCAGTACTTC.

This clonotype was observed at least ten times. The J gene is TRBJ2-2, the V gene TRBV10-3, with TRBD2 matching over 7 bases. This CDR3 has 13 amino acids. Germline-derived CDR1 and CDR2 are ENHRY and SYGVKD. Germline trimming cut 7 bases from V and 7 bases from J; bases unmatched to any gene: 6. The DNA for the CDR3 is TGTGCCATCATGCCTCGGGGGGACGGGGAGCTGTTTTTT. It yields the protein CAIMPRGDGELFF.

This clonotype was seen many times. V and J are TRBV5-8 and TRBJ2-7, with 8 bases fitting TRBD2. The length of the CDR3 is 13 residues. Germline-derived CDR1 and CDR2 are SGHTS and YDEGEE. The trim removed 5 bases at V and 2 bases at J, leaving 3 bases unmatched. The CDR3 nucleotides read TGTGCCAGCAGTGTAGCGGGAACCTACGAGCAGTACTTC. Protein: CASSVAGTYEQYF.

The table lists this clonotype with many counts. The chain employs TRBV20-1 and TRBJ1-3, with a weak D call TRBD1 (5 bases). Trimming stripped 7 bases from V and 0 bases from J, with 10 bases between. The germline V gene encodes CDR1 DFQATT and CDR2 SNEGSKA (reference sequence). This CDR3 region has 13 residues. The CDR3 sequence: CSVPGFSGNTIYF. CDR3 bases: TGCAGTGTCCCAGGGTTCTCTGGAAACACCATATATTTT.

This clonotype has ten or more counts. V gene TRBV10-3 combines with J gene TRBJ1-1; D gene uncertain. This CDR3 has 15 amino acids. The V and J ends lost 0 bases and 0 bases respectively, with 8 bases between them. Per the germline V gene, CDR1 is ENHRY and CDR2 is SYGVKD. This chain's CDR3 is CAISESSRVNTEAFF. In DNA form, the CDR3 reads TGTGCCATCAGTGAGTCGAGTAGGGTGAACACTGAAGCTTTCTTT.

The rearrangement uses TRBV4-3 and TRBJ1-4, with a weak D call TRBD1 (5 bases). Trimming took 6 bases from V and 6 from J, leaving 17 bases between them. This CDR3 has 15 residues. Looked up from germline, CDR1 is LGHNA and CDR2 is YSLEER. The CDR3 loop reads CASRPKDKRDEKLFF. CDR3 in DNA: TGCGCCAGCAGACCAAAGGACAAACGGGATGAAAAACTGTTTTTT.

This clonotype was picked up a small number of times. CDR3 in DNA: TGCGCCAGCAGCTCAGGGCTAGCGGGAGGGCCGCGGAGCGAGCAGTACTTC. Its translation is CASSSGLAGGPRSEQYF. The chain recombines TRBV5-1 with TRBJ2-7, with 12 bases fitting TRBD2. J gave up 6 bases and V 3 bases, and 13 bases lay outside the gene matches. Germline values: CDR1 SGHRS, CDR2 YFSETQ. CDR3 length: 17 residues.

This clonotype was seen ten or more times. The chain employs TRBV15 and TRBJ1-6, with D hard to call. The CDR3 has 14 amino acids. V was clipped by 0 bases and J by 5 bases, with 5 bases between them. Germline CDR1 LNHNV, CDR2 YYDKDF (reference sequence). The CDR3 reads CATSRDLNNSPLHF. The CDR3 bases are TGTGCCACCAGCAGAGATCTTAATAATTCACCCCTCCACTTT.

This clonotype has a count of ten or more. This chain connects TRBV7-9 to TRBJ1-2, with a weak D call TRBD1 (6 bases). Trimming removed 5 bases from V and 6 bases from J, with 19 bases in between. Germline V gives CDR1 SEHNR, CDR2 FQNEAQ (reference sequence). This CDR3 is built from 15 residues. The CDR3 DNA sequence: TGTGCCAGCAGCGAAAACCAGGGGATCATAAATGGCTACACCTTC. Protein product: CASSENQGIINGYTF. The full variable domain, in which reference TRBV7-9 and TRBJ1-2 provide the parts outside the CDR3, is DTGVSQNPRHKITKRGQNVTFRCDPISEHNRLYWYRQTLGQGPEFLTYFQNEAQLEKSRLLSDRFSAERPKGSFSTLEIQRTEQGDSAMYLCASSENQGIINGYTFGSGTRLTVV.

V gene TRBV7-8 combines with J gene TRBJ2-7; TRBD2 aligns across 7 bases. The CDR3 covers 15 residues. Losses at the gene ends were 6 bases for V and 6 bases for J; bases not matched to a gene: 14. The germline V gene has CDR1 SGHVS and CDR2 FQNEAQ. The CDR3 loop is CASSLYAGAAREQYF. The CDR3 region has the DNA TGTGCCAGCAGTTTATATGCGGGAGCAGCGCGCGAGCAGTACTTC. Full variable domain (outside the CDR3, taken from reference TRBV7-8 and TRBJ2-7): GAGVSQSPRYKVAKRGQDVALRCDPISGHVSLFWYQQALGQGPEFLTYFQNEAQLDKSGLPSDRFFAERPEGSVSTLKIQRTQQEDSAVYLCASSLYAGAAREQYFGPGTRLTVT.

This clonotype was found many times. The chain links TRBV20-1 to TRBJ2-7; 8 nucleotides line up with TRBD2. Germline values: CDR1 DFQATT, CDR2 SNEGSKA (reference sequence). The CDR3 is 14 amino acids. After removal of 2 bases from V and 1 base from J, the junction contained 4 bases not matched to a gene. CDR3 protein: CSARKIAGSYEQYF. DNA for the CDR3: TGCAGTGCTAGAAAAATAGCGGGATCCTACGAGCAGTACTTC.

This clonotype was counted at least ten times. The V and J genes are TRBV7-2 and TRBJ2-7; TRBD1 aligns across 7 bases. With V trimmed by 3 bases and J by 4 bases, 3 bases remained unmatched. The CDR3 has 13 amino acids. Germline CDR1 and CDR2: SGHTA and FQGNSA. Here the CDR3 reads CASSLTGRYEQYF. The CDR3 nucleotides read TGTGCCAGCAGCTTGACAGGGAGATACGAGCAGTACTTC. The full variable domain, rest sourced from reference TRBV7-2 and TRBJ2-7, is GAGVSQSPSNKVTEKGKDVELRCDPISGHTALYWYRQSLGQGLEFLIYFQGNSAPDKSGLPSDRFSAERTGGSVSTLTIQRTQQEDSAVYLCASSLTGRYEQYFGPGTRLTVT.

At least ten counts were recorded for this clonotype. V usage is TRBV7-2 and J usage is TRBJ1-2, with unresolved D. Trimming shortened V by 5 bases and J by 1 base, and 11 bases separated the two germline ends. There are 14 residues in the CDR3. The germline V gene has CDR1 SGHTA and CDR2 FQGNSA. CDR3 in amino acids: CASSHRHLNYGYTF. The CDR3 DNA reads TGTGCCAGCAGCCACAGACACCTTAACTATGGCTACACCTTC.

As for this clonotype: A read error may be the cause here, since a much bigger clone is one base away. This rearrangement joins TRBV13 to TRBJ2-2; D is uncertain. Per the germline V gene, CDR1 is PRHDT and CDR2 is FYEKMQ (reference sequence). Between the trimmed V and J ends, which lost 6 bases and 9 bases, there was a span of 8 bases. This CDR3 is built from 11 residues. CDR3 bases: TGTGCCAGCAGTCGAAGTTGGGAGCTGTTTTTT. Encoded protein: CASSRSWELFF.

V usage is TRBV12-3 or TRBV12-4 and J usage is TRBJ2-3; D possibly uses TRBD1 or TRBD2 (5 bases each). Trimming removed 5 bases from V and 2 bases from J, with 14 bases in between. There are 15 residues in the CDR3. The DNA of the CDR3 is TGTGCCAGCAGTCGGGACGGCTCCCCCACAGATACGCAGTATTTT. This sequence encodes CASSRDGSPTDTQYF.

The rearrangement uses TRBV6-5 and TRBJ1-1; TRBD1 might be the D (5 bases). The CDR3 spans 13 residues. Deletions cut 6 bases from V and 1 base from J, with 9 bases between. In germline, CDR1 is MNHEY, CDR2 SVGAGI. The CDR3 protein is CASSRQSNTEAFF. The CDR3 nucleotides read TGTGCCAGCAGCAGACAGTCGAACACTGAAGCTTTCTTT.

This clonotype was picked up one time. This chain links TRBV28 with TRBJ2-5; D is unresolved. This CDR3 contains 13 residues. V dropped 9 bases and J dropped 1 base, with 12 bases sitting between them. The germline gives CDR1 MDHEN, CDR2 SYDVKM. The CDR3 nucleotides read TGTGCCAGTAGAACCACGGGCCAAGAGACCCAGTACTTC. It yields the protein CASRTTGQETQYF.

Comments on this clonotype: The junction departs from germline at one end; a sequencing error may be responsible. The chain employs TRBV10-2 and TRBJ1-1; D gene uncertain. There are 18 residues in the CDR3. The germline gives CDR1 WSHSY, CDR2 SAAADI. The CDR3 sequence is CASSYRSWGRSKNTEAFF. CDR3 sequence (DNA): TGTGCCAGCAGTTACCGAAGTTGGGGTCGCAGCAAGAACACTGAAGCTTTCTTT.

The CDR3 DNA is TGCAGTGCTTCCCCGTCCGAGGGGGGGGGTAATTCACCCCTCCACTTT. Its protein is CSASPSEGGGNSPLHF. This chain joins TRBV20-1 and TRBJ1-6; perhaps TRBD1 as D (6 bases). Germline V gives CDR1 DFQATT, CDR2 SNEGSKA (reference sequence). Trimming pared 5 bases from V and 6 bases from J, leaving 20 bases between. The CDR3 length is 16 residues.

There are a few counts of this clonotype. This sequence joins TRBV11-3 and TRBJ2-5; 8 nucleotides line up with TRBD1. The trim removed 1 base at V and 4 bases at J, leaving 2 bases unmatched. Germline CDR1 is SGHNT and CDR2 is YENEEA. The CDR3 spans 14 residues. The CDR3 spells CASSLGDRSETQYF. The DNA for the CDR3 is TGTGCCAGCAGCTTAGGGGACAGGTCAGAGACCCAGTACTTC.

This clonotype was seen many times. The rearrangement joins TRBV6-5 to TRBJ1-6; no clear D gene. In germline, CDR1 is MNHEY, CDR2 SVGAGI. The CDR3 runs 14 residues. The V and J ends lost 2 bases and 6 bases respectively, with 8 bases between them. The CDR3 spells CASSYAEVNSPLHF. CDR3 nucleotide sequence: TGTGCCAGCAGTTACGCAGAAGTTAATTCACCCCTCCACTTT.

This clonotype was picked up many times. This chain connects TRBV15 to TRBJ1-5; 8 positions agree with TRBD1. The germline V gene encodes CDR1 LNHNV and CDR2 YYDKDF (reference sequence). CDR3 length equals 14 residues. After removal of 6 bases from V and 0 bases from J, the junction contained 1 base not matched to a gene. This CDR3 is CATRDRGSNQPQHF. CDR3 DNA sequence: TGTGCCACCAGAGACAGGGGTAGCAATCAGCCCCAGCATTTT.

This clonotype occurred many times. This rearrangement joins TRBV10-1 to TRBJ1-2; D is undetermined. V gave up 2 bases and J gave up 0 bases, with 10 bases separating them. The CDR3 is 15 amino acids. Germline V gene lookup returns CDR1 WNHNN and CDR2 SYGVQD (reference sequence). CDR3: CASSERERPNYGYTF. The CDR3 DNA reads as TGCGCCAGCAGTGAGAGGGAGCGACCTAACTATGGCTACACCTTC.

This clonotype was picked up many times. V usage is TRBV25-1 and J usage is TRBJ1-6; 7 bases are a match to TRBD1. Germline V gene data show CDR1 as MGHDK and CDR2 as SYGVNS. V gave up 8 bases and J gave up 4 bases; unmatched junction bases: 5. The CDR3 is made up of 14 amino acids. The CDR3 here is CASGGGQYNSPLHF. Written as DNA, the CDR3 is TGTGCCAGCGGCGGGGGACAGTATAATTCACCCCTCCACTTT.

This clonotype was observed many times. The gene calls are TRBV20-1 and TRBJ2-7; 7 bases fit TRBD1. The germline V gene encodes CDR1 DFQATT and CDR2 SNEGSKA (reference sequence). V gave up 0 bases and J gave up 2 bases; unmatched junction bases: 7. This CDR3 is 15 amino acids long. The chain's CDR3 is CSARDRDRDTYEQYF. The CDR3 DNA is TGCAGTGCTAGAGATCGGGACAGAGATACCTACGAGCAGTACTTC.